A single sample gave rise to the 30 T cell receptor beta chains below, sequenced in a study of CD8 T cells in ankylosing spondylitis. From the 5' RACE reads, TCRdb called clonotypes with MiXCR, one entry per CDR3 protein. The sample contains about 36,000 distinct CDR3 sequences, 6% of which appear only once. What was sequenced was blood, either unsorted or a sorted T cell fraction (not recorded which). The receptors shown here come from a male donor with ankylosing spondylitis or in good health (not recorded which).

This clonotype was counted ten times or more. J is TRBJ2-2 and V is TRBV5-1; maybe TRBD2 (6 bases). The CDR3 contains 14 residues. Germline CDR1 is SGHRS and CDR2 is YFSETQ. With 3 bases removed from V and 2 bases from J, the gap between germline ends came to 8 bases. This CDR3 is CASSYSGNTGELFF. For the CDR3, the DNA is TGCGCCAGCAGCTATAGCGGTAACACCGGGGAGCTGTTTTTT. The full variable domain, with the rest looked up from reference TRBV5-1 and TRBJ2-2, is KAGVTQTPRYLIKTRGQQVTLSCSPISGHRSVSWYQQTPGQGLQFLFEYFSETQRNKGNFPGRFSGRQFSNSRSEMNVSTLELGDSALYLCASSYSGNTGELFFGEGSRLTVL.

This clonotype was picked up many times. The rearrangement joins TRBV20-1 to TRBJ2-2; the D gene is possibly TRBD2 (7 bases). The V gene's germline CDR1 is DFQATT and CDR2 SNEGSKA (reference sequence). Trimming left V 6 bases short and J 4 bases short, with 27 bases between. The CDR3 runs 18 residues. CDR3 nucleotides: TGCAGTGCCCCTAGAGCGAGGGGGGGAAGTCGACTCACCGGGGAGCTGTTTTTT. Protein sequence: CSAPRARGGSRLTGELFF.

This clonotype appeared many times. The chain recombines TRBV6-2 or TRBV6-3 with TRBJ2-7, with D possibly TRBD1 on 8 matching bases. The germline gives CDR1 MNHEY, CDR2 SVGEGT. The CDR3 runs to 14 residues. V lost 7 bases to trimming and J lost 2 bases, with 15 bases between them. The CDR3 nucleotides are TGTGCCAGCATCGGGAGGACAGGGACCTACGAGCAGTACTTC. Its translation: CASIGRTGTYEQYF.

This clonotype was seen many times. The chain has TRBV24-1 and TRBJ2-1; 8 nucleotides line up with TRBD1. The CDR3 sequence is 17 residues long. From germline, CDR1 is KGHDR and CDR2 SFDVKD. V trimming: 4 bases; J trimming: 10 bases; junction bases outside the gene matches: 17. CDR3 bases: TGTGCCACCAGTGACCCTTATGCGGGACAGGCCATACGGGAGCAGTTCTTC. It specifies CATSDPYAGQAIREQFF.

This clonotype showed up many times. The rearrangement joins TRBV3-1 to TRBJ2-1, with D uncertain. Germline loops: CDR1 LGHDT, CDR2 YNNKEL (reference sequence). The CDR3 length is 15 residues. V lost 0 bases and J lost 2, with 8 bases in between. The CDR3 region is CASSQDSAPYNEQFF. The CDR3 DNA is TGTGCCAGCAGCCAAGATTCAGCTCCCTACAATGAGCAGTTCTTC.

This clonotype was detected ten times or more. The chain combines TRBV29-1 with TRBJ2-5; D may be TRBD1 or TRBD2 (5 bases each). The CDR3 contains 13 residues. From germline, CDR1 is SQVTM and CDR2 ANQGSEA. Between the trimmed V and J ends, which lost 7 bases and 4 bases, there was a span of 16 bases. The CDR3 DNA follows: TGCAGCGGCGTCCTACATGGGGGAGAGACCCAGTACTTC. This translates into CSGVLHGGETQYF.

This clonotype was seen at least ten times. The CDR3 coding sequence is TGCGCCAGCAGCTTGGGCGGGACAGGGGGGACCTACGAGCAGTACTTC. Its translation is CASSLGGTGGTYEQYF. The chain has TRBV5-1 and TRBJ2-7; 11 positions agree with TRBD1. The CDR3 is 16 residues long. The trim removed 0 bases at V and 2 bases at J, leaving 4 bases unmatched. The V gene's germline CDR1 is SGHRS and CDR2 YFSETQ.

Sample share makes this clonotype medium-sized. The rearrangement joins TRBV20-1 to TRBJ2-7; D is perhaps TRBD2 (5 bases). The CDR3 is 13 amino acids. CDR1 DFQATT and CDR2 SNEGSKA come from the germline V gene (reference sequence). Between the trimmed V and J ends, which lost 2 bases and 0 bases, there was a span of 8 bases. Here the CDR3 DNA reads TGCAGTGCTAGACGGGAAAGCTCCTACGAGCAGTACTTC. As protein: CSARRESSYEQYF.

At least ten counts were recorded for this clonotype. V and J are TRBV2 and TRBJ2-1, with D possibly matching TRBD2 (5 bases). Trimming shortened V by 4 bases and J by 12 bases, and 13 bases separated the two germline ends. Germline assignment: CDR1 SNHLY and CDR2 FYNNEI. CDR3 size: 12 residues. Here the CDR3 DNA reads TGTGCCAGCAGTGGTGGCGCCGCGGGGCAGTTCTTC. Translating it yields CASSGGAAGQFF.

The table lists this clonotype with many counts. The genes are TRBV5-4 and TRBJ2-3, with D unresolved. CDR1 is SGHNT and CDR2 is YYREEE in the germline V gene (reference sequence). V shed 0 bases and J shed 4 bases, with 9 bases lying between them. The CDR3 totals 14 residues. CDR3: CASSLVGFPDTQYF. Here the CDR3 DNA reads TGTGCCAGCAGCTTGGTCGGTTTCCCAGATACGCAGTATTTT.

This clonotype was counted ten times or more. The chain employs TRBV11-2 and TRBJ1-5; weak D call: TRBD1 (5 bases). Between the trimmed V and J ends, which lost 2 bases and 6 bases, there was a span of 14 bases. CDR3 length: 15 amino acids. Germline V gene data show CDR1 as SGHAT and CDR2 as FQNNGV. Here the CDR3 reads CASSLQGAVSQPQHF. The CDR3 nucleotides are TGTGCCAGCAGCTTACAAGGGGCAGTGAGTCAGCCCCAGCATTTT.

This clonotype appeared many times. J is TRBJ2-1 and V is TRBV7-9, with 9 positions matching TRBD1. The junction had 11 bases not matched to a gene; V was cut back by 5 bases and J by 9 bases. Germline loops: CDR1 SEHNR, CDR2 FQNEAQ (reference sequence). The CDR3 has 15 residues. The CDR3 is CASSPWTGVEGEQFF. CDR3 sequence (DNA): TGTGCCAGCAGCCCTTGGACAGGGGTTGAGGGTGAGCAGTTCTTC.

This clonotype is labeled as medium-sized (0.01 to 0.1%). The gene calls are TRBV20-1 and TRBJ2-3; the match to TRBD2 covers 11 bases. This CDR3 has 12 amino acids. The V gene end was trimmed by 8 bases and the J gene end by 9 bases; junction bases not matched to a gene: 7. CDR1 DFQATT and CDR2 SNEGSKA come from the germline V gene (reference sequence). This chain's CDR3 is CSISGRALTQYF. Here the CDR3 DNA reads TGCAGTATTAGCGGGAGGGCTTTAACGCAGTATTTT.

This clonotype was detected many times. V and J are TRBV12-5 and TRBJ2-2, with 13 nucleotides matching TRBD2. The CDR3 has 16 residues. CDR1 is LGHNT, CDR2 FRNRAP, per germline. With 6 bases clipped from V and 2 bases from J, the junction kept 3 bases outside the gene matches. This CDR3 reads CASGRLAGGNTGELFF. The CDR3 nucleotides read TGTGCTAGTGGAAGACTAGCGGGAGGCAACACCGGGGAGCTGTTTTTT.

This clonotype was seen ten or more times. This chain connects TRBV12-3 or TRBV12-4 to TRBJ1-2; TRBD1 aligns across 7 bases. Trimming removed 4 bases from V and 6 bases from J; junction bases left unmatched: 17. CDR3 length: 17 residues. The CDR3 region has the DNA TGTGCCAGCAGTTCCGGTCCGGGACAGAGCGTTTTCCATGGCTACACCTTC. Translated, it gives CASSSGPGQSVFHGYTF.

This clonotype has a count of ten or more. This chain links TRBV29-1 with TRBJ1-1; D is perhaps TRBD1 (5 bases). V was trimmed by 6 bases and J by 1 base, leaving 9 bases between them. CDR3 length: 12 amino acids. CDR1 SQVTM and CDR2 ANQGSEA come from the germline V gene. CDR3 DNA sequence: TGCAGCGTGCAACAGGCGAACACTGAAGCTTTCTTT. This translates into CSVQQANTEAFF. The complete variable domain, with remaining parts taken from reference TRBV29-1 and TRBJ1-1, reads SAVISQKPSRDICQRGTSLTIQCQVDSQVTMMFWYRQQPGQSLTLIATANQGSEATYESGFVIDKFPISRPNLTFSTLTVSNMSPEDSSIYLCSVQQANTEAFFGQGTRLTVV.

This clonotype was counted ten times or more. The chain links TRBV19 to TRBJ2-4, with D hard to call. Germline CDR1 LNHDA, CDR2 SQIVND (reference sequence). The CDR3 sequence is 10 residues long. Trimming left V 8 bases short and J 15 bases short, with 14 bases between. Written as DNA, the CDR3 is TGTGCCAGTGGCCGGCAGCCACGGTACTTC. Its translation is CASGRQPRYF.

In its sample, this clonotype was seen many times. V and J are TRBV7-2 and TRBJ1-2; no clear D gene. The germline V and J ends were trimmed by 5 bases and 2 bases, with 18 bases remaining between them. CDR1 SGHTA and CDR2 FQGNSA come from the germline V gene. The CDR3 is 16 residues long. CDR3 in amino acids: CASSPRRGRTNYGYTF. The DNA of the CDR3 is TGTGCCAGCAGCCCGCGCCGAGGACGGACGAACTATGGCTACACCTTC.

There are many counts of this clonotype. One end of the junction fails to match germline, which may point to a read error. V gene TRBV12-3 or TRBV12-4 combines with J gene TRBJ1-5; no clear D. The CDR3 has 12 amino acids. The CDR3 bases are TGTGCCAGCAGTTTGATGTATCAGCCTCAGCATTTT. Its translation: CASSLMYQPQHF.

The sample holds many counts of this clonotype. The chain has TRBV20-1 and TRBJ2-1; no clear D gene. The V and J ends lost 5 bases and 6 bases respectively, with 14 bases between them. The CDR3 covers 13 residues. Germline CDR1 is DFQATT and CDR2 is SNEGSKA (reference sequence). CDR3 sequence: CSAPTTVLNEQFF. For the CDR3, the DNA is TGCAGTGCTCCAACGACGGTCCTCAATGAGCAGTTCTTC.

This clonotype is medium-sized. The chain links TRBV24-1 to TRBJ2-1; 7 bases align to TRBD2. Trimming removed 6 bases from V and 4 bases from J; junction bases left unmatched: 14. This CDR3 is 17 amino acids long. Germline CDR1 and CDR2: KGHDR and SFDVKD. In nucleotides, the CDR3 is TGTGCCACCAGTTCCACTCAACCGCGGGAGTCGTACAATGAGCAGTTCTTC. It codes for CATSSTQPRESYNEQFF.

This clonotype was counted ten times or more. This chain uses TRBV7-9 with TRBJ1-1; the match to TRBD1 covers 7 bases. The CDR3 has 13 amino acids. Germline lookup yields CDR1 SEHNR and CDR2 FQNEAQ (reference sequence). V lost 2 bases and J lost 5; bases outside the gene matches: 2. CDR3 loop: CASSLQQGTEAFF. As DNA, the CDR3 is TGTGCCAGCAGCTTACAACAGGGGACTGAAGCTTTCTTT.

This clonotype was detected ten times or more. The CDR3 nucleotides read TGTGCCAGCAGCTTAGCTGGGACATCGTTTTATAGCAATCAGCCCCAGCATTTT. Its translation: CASSLAGTSFYSNQPQHF. The V gene is TRBV11-1, the J gene TRBJ1-5, with TRBD1 as a possible D gene (6 bases). V lost 0 bases, J lost 0 bases, and 15 bases lay in between. Germline assignment: CDR1 SGHAT and CDR2 FQDESV (reference sequence). This CDR3 is 18 amino acids long.

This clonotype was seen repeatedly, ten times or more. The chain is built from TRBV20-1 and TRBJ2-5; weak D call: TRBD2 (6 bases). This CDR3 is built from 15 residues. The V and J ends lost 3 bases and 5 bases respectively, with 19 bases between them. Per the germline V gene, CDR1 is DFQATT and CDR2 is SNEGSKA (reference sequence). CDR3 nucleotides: TGCAGTGCTAGGACCCTTTTCGGGACTTATGAGACCCAGTACTTC. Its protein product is CSARTLFGTYETQYF.

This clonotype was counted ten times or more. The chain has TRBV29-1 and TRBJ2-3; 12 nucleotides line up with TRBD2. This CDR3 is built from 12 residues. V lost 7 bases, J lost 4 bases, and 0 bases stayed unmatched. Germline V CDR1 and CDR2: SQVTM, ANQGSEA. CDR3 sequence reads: CSGLAGADTQYF. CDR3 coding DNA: TGCAGCGGACTAGCGGGGGCAGATACGCAGTATTTT.

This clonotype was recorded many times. The CDR3 DNA reads as TGTGCCAGCAGCTTAAGGCGGGGGAGTTTTGAGACCCAGTACTTC. Protein: CASSLRRGSFETQYF. This sequence joins TRBV7-9 and TRBJ2-5, with 7 bases aligning to TRBD2. Germline CDR1 is SEHNR and CDR2 is FQNEAQ (reference sequence). Losses at the gene ends were 2 bases for V and 5 bases for J; bases not matched to a gene: 8. The CDR3 sequence is 15 residues long.

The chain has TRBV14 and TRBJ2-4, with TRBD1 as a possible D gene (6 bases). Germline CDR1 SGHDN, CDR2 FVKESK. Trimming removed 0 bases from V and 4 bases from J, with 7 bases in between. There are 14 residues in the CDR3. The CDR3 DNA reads TGTGCCAGCAGCCAAGACCAGGGGAAAAACATTCAGTACTTC. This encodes CASSQDQGKNIQYF. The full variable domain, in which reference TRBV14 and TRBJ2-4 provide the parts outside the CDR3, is EAGVTQFPSHSVIEKGQTVTLRCDPISGHDNLYWYRRVMGKEIKFLLHFVKESKQDESGMPNNRFLAERTGGTYSTLKVQPAELEDSGVYFCASSQDQGKNIQYFGAGTRLSVL.

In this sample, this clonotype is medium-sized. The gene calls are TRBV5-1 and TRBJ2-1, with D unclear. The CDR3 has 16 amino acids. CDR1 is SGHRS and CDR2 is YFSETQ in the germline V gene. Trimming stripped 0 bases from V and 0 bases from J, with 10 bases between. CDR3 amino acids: CASSLASSSSYNEQFF. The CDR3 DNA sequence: TGCGCCAGCAGCTTGGCCTCGTCAAGCTCCTACAATGAGCAGTTCTTC.

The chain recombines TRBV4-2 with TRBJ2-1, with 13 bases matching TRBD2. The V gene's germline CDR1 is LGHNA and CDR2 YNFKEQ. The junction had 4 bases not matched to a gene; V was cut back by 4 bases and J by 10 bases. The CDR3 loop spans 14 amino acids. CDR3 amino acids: CASSPTGLAGEQFF. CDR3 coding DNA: TGTGCCAGCAGCCCAACGGGACTAGCGGGGGAGCAGTTCTTC.

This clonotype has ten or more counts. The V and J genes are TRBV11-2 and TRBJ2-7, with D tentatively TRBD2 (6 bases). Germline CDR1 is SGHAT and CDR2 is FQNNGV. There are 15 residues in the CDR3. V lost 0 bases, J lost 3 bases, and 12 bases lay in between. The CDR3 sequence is CASSLDPRGSYEQYF. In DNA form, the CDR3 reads TGTGCCAGCAGCTTAGATCCCCGGGGGAGCTACGAGCAGTACTTC.